Following are 20 T cell receptor beta chains from one sample sequenced in a study of regulatory T cells in long-lasting Graves disease. Specified time point: newly diagnosed GD, antithyroid drugs for less than 3 months. From RNA extracted from PBMCs, the TCR library was made. Arm-PCR of CDR3 regions with iRepertoire HTBI primers generated TCR beta libraries. TCRdb re-analysed the multiplex PCR reads in MiXCR, keeping a single row per CDR3 protein. The sample lists about 470,000 distinct CDR3 sequences, 15% to 20% seen once, with 10% to 15% in the top ten. This same sample was also taken into another study, of T cells in Graves' hyperthyroidism and ophthalmopathy.

Sequenced material: peripheral blood mononuclear cells (PBMCs), taken at new diagnosis, from a patient treated with antithyroid drugs. These receptors all stem from a man aged 35 to 55 with Graves disease.

The table lists this clonotype with many counts. Written as DNA, the CDR3 is TGTGCCAGCAGTGCGGGGCCACTGACTGAAGACGAGCAGTACTTC. Translated, it gives CASSAGPLTEDEQYF. The genes are TRBV6-1 and TRBJ2-7, with D possibly being TRBD1 or TRBD2 (5 bases each). Germline V gene lookup returns CDR1 MNHNS and CDR2 SASEGT. V dropped 4 bases and J dropped 5 bases, with 18 bases sitting between them. The CDR3 totals 15 residues.

This chain joins TRBV4-1 and TRBJ2-3; D perhaps matches TRBD1 (5 bases). The germline gives CDR1 MGHRA, CDR2 YSYEKL. The CDR3 has 13 amino acids. Deletions cut 0 bases from V and 8 bases from J, with 9 bases between. Here the CDR3 DNA reads TGCGCCAGCAGCCAAGATCGCCAGGGTACGCAGTATTTT. Its translation: CASSQDRQGTQYF.

At least ten counts were recorded for this clonotype. A read error may account for a junction end that differs from germline. The V and J genes are TRBV20-1 and TRBJ1-5; D not resolved. The length of the CDR3 is 12 residues. Looked up from germline, CDR1 is DFQATT and CDR2 is SNEGSKA (reference sequence). DNA for the CDR3: TGTCTAGTGGGCGTCGGCAATCAGCCCCAGCATTTT. This encodes CLVGVGNQPQHF.

This clonotype was observed once. A much larger clone differs by one base, so this may be a read error. V usage is TRBV6-2 or TRBV6-3 and J usage is TRBJ1-2; D remains unclear. Germline V lookup: CDR1 MNHEY, CDR2 SVGEGT. V was shortened by 5 bases and J by 7 bases, with 14 bases between the two germline ends. This CDR3 spans 13 amino acids. CDR3 sequence reads: CASSELRRAGYTF. The CDR3 DNA reads as TGTGCCAGCAGTGAACTTAGGAGGGCTGGCTACACCTTC.

The rearrangement uses TRBV5-1 and TRBJ2-5; 7 nucleotides line up with TRBD1. The CDR3 consists of 13 residues. V lost 6 bases, J lost 1 base, and 3 bases stayed unmatched. Germline V gene data show CDR1 as SGHRS and CDR2 as YFSETQ. The CDR3 coding sequence is TGCGCCAGCACCGGGACAGTCCAAGAGACCCAGTACTTC. Its translation: CASTGTVQETQYF.

The gene calls are TRBV11-2 and TRBJ2-1; D uncertain. The CDR3 totals 12 residues. Germline V CDR1 and CDR2: SGHAT, FQNNGV. Trimming left V 5 bases short and J 9 bases short, with 11 bases between. The CDR3 nucleotides read TGTGCCAGCAGCCAAGTTATTGGTGAGCAGTTCTTC. Translating gives CASSQVIGEQFF.

Remarks on this clonotype: A read error is possible here, since a much larger clone lies one base away. This chain joins TRBV7-9 and TRBJ2-7; TRBD1 matches 10 bases. Germline V gene lookup returns CDR1 SEHNR and CDR2 FQNEAQ (reference sequence). This CDR3 contains 13 residues. V dropped 5 bases and J dropped 9; count of bases not matched to a gene: 7. The DNA for the CDR3 is TGTGCCAGCAGCGGGACAGGGGTGCCCGGGCAGTACTTC. It codes for CASSGTGVPGQYF.

This clonotype has more than one count but fewer than ten. This may be a read error, as it is one base from a much larger clone. This chain uses TRBV11-2 with TRBJ2-7; weak D call: TRBD1 (6 bases). Germline loops: CDR1 SGHAT, CDR2 FQNNGV. Trimming pared 2 bases from V and 6 bases from J, leaving 11 bases between. The length of the CDR3 is 13 residues. CDR3 nucleotides: TGTGCCAGCAGCTTAACAGGGTCAAGCGAGCAGTACTTC. This codes for CASSLTGSSEQYF.

This clonotype was counted many times. CDR3 DNA: TGTGCCAGCAGCTCGACAGGCTCCGACTCCTACGAGCAGTACTTC. The encoded protein is CASSSTGSDSYEQYF. The V call is TRBV28, the J call TRBJ2-7; weak D call: TRBD1 (6 bases). There are 15 residues in the CDR3. V lost 6 bases to trimming and J lost 0 bases, with 15 bases between them. The germline V gene encodes CDR1 MDHEN and CDR2 SYDVKM.

This clonotype was detected a few times. This chain links TRBV28 with TRBJ2-3; D ambiguous. The V end lost 3 bases, the J end lost 2 bases, and 9 bases lay between the germline ends. The germline CDR1 and CDR2 sequences are MDHEN and SYDVKM. The CDR3 contains 14 residues. DNA of the CDR3: TGTGCCAGCAGTTTGGTAGGCTTCACAGATACGCAGTATTTT. It codes for CASSLVGFTDTQYF.

At least ten counts were recorded for this clonotype. The CDR3 DNA sequence: TGTGCCAGCAGAGCCCCGAACAGTCACGAGCAGTACTTC. Translating gives CASRAPNSHEQYF. The V gene is TRBV6-1, the J gene TRBJ2-7; no clear D. The length of the CDR3 is 13 residues. V was trimmed by 6 bases and J by 5 bases, leaving 14 bases between them. The germline V gene encodes CDR1 MNHNS and CDR2 SASEGT.

This clonotype has at least ten counts. The chain is built from TRBV12-3 or TRBV12-4 and TRBJ2-5; D is unresolved. V lost 6 bases and J lost 5, with 13 bases in between. This CDR3 is 13 amino acids long. In nucleotides, the CDR3 is TGTGCCAGCAGCCCTGAAATCTGGGAGACCCAGTACTTC. It translates to CASSPEIWETQYF.

This clonotype was found a few times. The rearrangement uses TRBV4-1 and TRBJ2-1; the match to TRBD2 covers 9 bases. This CDR3 has 15 residues. Unmatched junction bases numbered 6, after V lost 0 bases and J lost 9 bases. Germline V CDR1 and CDR2: MGHRA, YSYEKL. The CDR3 here is CASSQETSGFREQFF. The DNA for the CDR3 is TGCGCCAGCAGCCAAGAGACTAGCGGTTTCCGTGAGCAGTTCTTC.

Details on this clonotype: An end of the junction differs from the germline gene, which may be a read error. The chain uses TRBV15 and TRBJ1-3; D is ambiguous. The germline CDR1 and CDR2 sequences are LNHNV and YYDKDF (reference sequence). The CDR3 has 17 amino acids. As DNA, the CDR3 is TGTGCCACCAGCAGAGATAGAAACAGACCCTCTGGAAACACCATACATTTT. Amino acids: CATSRDRNRPSGNTIHF.

As for this clonotype: A much larger clone lies one base from this, so it may be a read error. CDR3 in amino acids: CAASDFTDTLNEQFF. CDR3 bases: TGTGCCGCCAGTGACTTCACAGATACCCTCAATGAGCAGTTCTTC. The J gene is TRBJ2-1, the V gene TRBV24-1, with D unclear. Germline assignment: CDR1 KGHDR and CDR2 SFDVKD. CDR3 length: 15 residues.

This clonotype was observed once. It is likely a read error, because the conserved phenylalanine at the end of the CDR3 is missing. The genes are TRBV4-1 and TRBJ2-5; D unresolved. The CDR3 has 14 amino acids. CDR1 and CDR2 from the germline V gene are MGHRA and YSYEKL. Trimming cost V 2 bases and J 2 bases, with 9 bases left between them. The CDR3 sequence is CASSQRLPQETQYS. CDR3 DNA: TGCGCCAGCAGCCAACGCTTACCACAAGAGACCCAGTACTCC.

Notes on this clonotype: Germline and junction disagree at one end, which may indicate a read error. The chain joins TRBV20-1 to TRBJ2-1; TRBD2 aligns across 8 bases. The germline CDR1 and CDR2 sequences are DFQATT and SNEGSKA (reference sequence). The CDR3 has 12 amino acids. CDR3 nucleotide sequence: TGCAGTGCGGGACTAGTATACATTGAGCAGTTCTTC. As protein: CSAGLVYIEQFF.

This clonotype was seen more than once but under ten times. This chain joins TRBV7-2 and TRBJ2-1, with 10 bases fitting TRBD2. The CDR3 loop spans 15 amino acids. Unmatched junction bases numbered 7, after V lost 5 bases and J lost 6 bases. The germline V gene has CDR1 SGHTA and CDR2 FQGNSA. The CDR3 nucleotides read TGTGCCAGCAGCCCTAGCGGGAGCCGGGGCAATGAGCAGTTCTTC. This encodes CASSPSGSRGNEQFF. The full variable domain, completed using reference TRBV7-2 and TRBJ2-1, is GAGVSQSPSNKVTEKGKDVELRCDPISGHTALYWYRQSLGQGLEFLIYFQGNSAPDKSGLPSDRFSAERTGGSVSTLTIQRTQQEDSAVYLCASSPSGSRGNEQFFGPGTRLTVL.

The V call is TRBV6-1, the J call TRBJ1-1, with unresolved D. Germline CDR1 reads MNHNS; CDR2 reads SASEGT. This CDR3 has 13 amino acids. Trimming removed 2 bases from V and 8 bases from J, with 12 bases in between. The CDR3 loop is CASSETKIREAFF. CDR3 nucleotides: TGTGCCAGCAGTGAAACGAAAATCCGAGAAGCTTTCTTT.

There are many counts of this clonotype. The chain uses TRBV11-2 and TRBJ1-5; the D gene is possibly TRBD1 (5 bases). The germline CDR1 and CDR2 sequences are SGHAT and FQNNGV. CDR3 length: 17 residues. V lost 2 bases and J lost 4, with 18 bases in between. The CDR3 reads CASSLLRAGPNNQPQHF. CDR3 bases: TGTGCCAGCAGCTTACTCCGGGCGGGGCCTAATAATCAGCCCCAGCATTTT.